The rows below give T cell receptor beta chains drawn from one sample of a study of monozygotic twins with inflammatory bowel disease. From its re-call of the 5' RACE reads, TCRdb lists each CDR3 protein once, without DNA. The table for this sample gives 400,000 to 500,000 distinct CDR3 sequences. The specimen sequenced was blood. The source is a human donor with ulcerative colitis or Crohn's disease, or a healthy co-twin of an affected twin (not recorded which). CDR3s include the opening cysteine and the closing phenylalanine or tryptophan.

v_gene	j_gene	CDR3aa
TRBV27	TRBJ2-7	CASSHSGSVVGEQYF
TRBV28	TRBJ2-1	CASSSQREAYNEQFF
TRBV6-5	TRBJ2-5	CASSYGLGTQYF
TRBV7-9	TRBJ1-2	CASSMAAGVAYGYTF
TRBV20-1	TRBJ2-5	CSARPLMGSPGETQYF
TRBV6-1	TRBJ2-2	CASSETGQFVGELFF
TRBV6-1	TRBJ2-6	CASTSVRGRFGANVLTF
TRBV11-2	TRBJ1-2	CASRPTEGGQFYGYTF
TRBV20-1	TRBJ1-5	CSAHREVNQPQHF
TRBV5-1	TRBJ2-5	CASSPAGQETQYF
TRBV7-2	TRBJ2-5	CASSLTLGLAGVETQYF
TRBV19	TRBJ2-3	CASNVSGATERTQYF
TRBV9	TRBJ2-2	CASSTSKNTGELFF
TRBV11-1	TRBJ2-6	CASSFAPGHYPSGANVLTF
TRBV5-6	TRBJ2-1	CASSLSGQGVYEQFF
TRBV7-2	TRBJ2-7	CASTRTVGHEQYF
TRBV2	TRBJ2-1	CAGHSQSSYNEQFF
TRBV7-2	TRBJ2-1	CASSLRGGPIEQFF
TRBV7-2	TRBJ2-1	CASSFLRAGGNDNEQFF
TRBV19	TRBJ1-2	CASSPPGGENYGYTF
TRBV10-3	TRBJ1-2	CAISEQGHYGYTF
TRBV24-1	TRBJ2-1	CATSDGGGYNEQFF
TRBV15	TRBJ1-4	CATSIPGTNEKLFF
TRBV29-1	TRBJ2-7	CSVNRGYEQYF
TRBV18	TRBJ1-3	CASSPPSLVVSGNTIYF
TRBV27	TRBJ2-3	CASRGDRGTDTQYF
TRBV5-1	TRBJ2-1	CASSSGLNNEQFF
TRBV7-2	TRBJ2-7	CASSIGPSGPQGEQYF
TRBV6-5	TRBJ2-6	CASSYGQGHSGANVLTF
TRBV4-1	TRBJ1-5	CASSQDAAGYGNQPQHF
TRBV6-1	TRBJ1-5	CASSDRVGNQPQHF
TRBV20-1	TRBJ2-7	CSASSDGGPYEQYF
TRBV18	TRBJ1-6	CASSPYLPGRNSPLHF